The 17 T cell receptor beta chains below come from one sample, sequenced in a study of early T cells in non-severe SARS-CoV-2 infection. Using its own MiXCR run on the 5' RACE reads, TCRdb lists one record per CDR3 protein. This table has roughly 77,000 distinct CDR3 sequences, around 10% appearing once. Sample: whole blood. The receptors were gathered from an adult who was a healthcare worker with PCR-confirmed SARS-CoV-2 infection or an uninfected control (not recorded which).

Many counts were recorded for this clonotype. The genes are TRBV30 and TRBJ1-1; tentatively, D is TRBD1 (6 bases). The germline CDR1 and CDR2 sequences are GTSNPN and SVGIG (reference sequence). There are 12 residues in the CDR3. The V end was cut by 4 bases, the J end by 8 bases, with 14 bases between. The CDR3 DNA follows: TGTGCCTGGACCGGACAGAGAGTCGAAGCTTTCTTT. It translates to CAWTGQRVEAFF.

This clonotype has at least ten counts. This chain joins TRBV6-5 and TRBJ2-3; weak D call: TRBD2 (5 bases). CDR1 and CDR2 from the germline V gene are MNHEY and SVGAGI. CDR3 length: 12 residues. V was clipped by 5 bases and J by 10 bases, with 13 bases between them. In nucleotides, the CDR3 is TGTGCCAGCAGTCCACAAGGAGCGGCGCAGTATTTT. It specifies CASSPQGAAQYF.

The table lists this clonotype with many counts. This sequence joins TRBV28 and TRBJ2-1; 9 positions match TRBD1. This CDR3 spans 14 amino acids. Germline V gene lookup returns CDR1 MDHEN and CDR2 SYDVKM. Trimming took 3 bases from V and 9 from J; bases not matched to a gene: 6. Here the CDR3 reads CASSFLQGAGEQFF. The CDR3 DNA is TGTGCCAGCAGTTTCTTACAGGGGGCGGGTGAGCAGTTCTTC.

This clonotype was found many times. The rearrangement uses TRBV20-1 and TRBJ2-1; D might be TRBD1 or TRBD2, each matching 5 bases. The germline V gene has CDR1 DFQATT and CDR2 SNEGSKA (reference sequence). The V and J ends lost 3 bases and 8 bases respectively, with 5 bases between them. The CDR3 length is 10 residues. CDR3 residues: CSARGDEQFF. In DNA form, the CDR3 reads TGCAGTGCTAGGGGGGATGAGCAGTTCTTC.

Ten or more counts support this clonotype. The J gene is TRBJ2-7, the V gene TRBV12-3 or TRBV12-4; possible D gene TRBD1, 6 bases. V was trimmed by 6 bases and J by 2 bases, leaving 11 bases between them. This CDR3 region has 13 residues. CDR3 nucleotides: TGTGCCAGCAGGAAACAGGGTCCCTACGAGCAGTACTTC. This codes for CASRKQGPYEQYF.

This clonotype came up a few times. The genes are TRBV11-2 and TRBJ1-6, with 8 positions matching TRBD1. After removal of 5 bases from V and 9 bases from J, the junction contained 9 bases not matched to a gene. CDR1 SGHAT and CDR2 FQNNGV come from the germline V gene. The CDR3 is made up of 15 amino acids. CDR3: CASSPGTGTGSPLHF. DNA of the CDR3: TGTGCCAGCAGCCCGGGGACAGGCACAGGTTCACCCCTCCACTTT. The full variable domain, in which reference TRBV11-2 and TRBJ1-6 provide the parts outside the CDR3, is EAGVAQSPRYKIIEKRQSVAFWCNPISGHATLYWYQQILGQGPKLLIQFQNNGVVDDSQLPKDRFSAERLKGVDSTLKIQPAKLEDSAVYLCASSPGTGTGSPLHFGNGTRLTVT.

This clonotype was found many times. The rearrangement links TRBV20-1 to TRBJ1-2, with D perhaps TRBD1 (5 bases). CDR1 and CDR2 (germline): DFQATT, SNEGSKA (reference sequence). This CDR3 has 14 amino acids. Trimming left V 6 bases short and J 2 bases short, with 16 bases between. In nucleotides, the CDR3 is TGCAGTGCCCCTAAGAGTGCAGGGAACTATGGCTACACCTTC. Translating it yields CSAPKSAGNYGYTF.

This clonotype occurred a few times. The chain combines TRBV18 with TRBJ1-4, with D tentatively TRBD1 (5 bases). CDR3 size: 13 residues. V dropped 4 bases and J dropped 8 bases, with 11 bases sitting between them. The germline V gene encodes CDR1 KGHSH and CDR2 LQKENI. The CDR3 spells CASSQGRQEKLFF. As DNA, the CDR3 is TGTGCCAGCTCACAGGGGCGGCAAGAAAAACTGTTTTTT.

The chain carries TRBV7-3 and TRBJ1-2; D possibly corresponds to TRBD1 (5 bases). From germline, CDR1 is SGHTA and CDR2 FQGTGA. There are 12 residues in the CDR3. Deletions cut 2 bases from V and 8 bases from J, with 9 bases between. For the CDR3, the DNA is TGTGCCAGCAGCTTAGGAGACAGAGGCTACACCTTC. Protein sequence: CASSLGDRGYTF.

This clonotype was detected a few times. The chain uses TRBV6-5 and TRBJ1-3; 9 bases align to TRBD1. J was trimmed by 1 base and V by 7 bases; bases with no gene match: 5. The CDR3 runs 15 residues. Per the germline V gene, CDR1 is MNHEY and CDR2 is SVGAGI. The CDR3 protein is CASTPTGGSGNTIYF. In nucleotides, the CDR3 is TGTGCCAGCACCCCGACAGGGGGATCTGGAAACACCATATATTTT.

This clonotype has only a few counts. The genes are TRBV7-2 and TRBJ2-3; no clear D. Trimming shortened V by 1 base and J by 4 bases, and 12 bases separated the two germline ends. Germline CDR1 and CDR2: SGHTA and FQGNSA. The CDR3 contains 15 residues. The CDR3 protein is CASSLVVVTADTQYF. Here the CDR3 DNA reads TGTGCCAGCAGCTTAGTGGTAGTGACCGCAGATACGCAGTATTTT.

This chain links TRBV6-5 with TRBJ2-7, with 11 bases that match TRBD2. The germline V gene encodes CDR1 MNHEY and CDR2 SVGAGI. The CDR3 is made up of 16 amino acids. V shed 2 bases, J shed 2 bases, and the junction held 5 bases outside the gene matches. CDR3 sequence reads: CASSYRFSGGAYEQYF. The CDR3, as DNA: TGTGCCAGCAGTTACAGGTTTAGCGGGGGGGCCTACGAGCAGTACTTC.

This clonotype was seen more than once but under ten times. The V call is TRBV7-6, the J call TRBJ1-2; D unresolved. V was clipped by 1 base and J by 5 bases, with 23 bases between them. The germline CDR1 and CDR2 sequences are SGHVS and FNYEAQ. CDR3 length equals 18 residues. Written as DNA, the CDR3 is TGTGCCAGCAGCTTAGAATCGCGTGAGAGGACGAGGTTATATGGCTACACCTTC. Protein sequence: CASSLESRERTRLYGYTF.

This clonotype showed up just a few times. V and J are TRBV20-1 and TRBJ2-7; TRBD1 is a possible D gene (5 bases). Germline loops: CDR1 DFQATT, CDR2 SNEGSKA (reference sequence). V lost 1 base to trimming and J lost 0 bases, with 10 bases between them. The CDR3 spans 14 residues. The CDR3 sequence is CSARVPDTSYEQYF. The CDR3 DNA sequence: TGCAGTGCTAGAGTACCGGACACCTCCTACGAGCAGTACTTC.

The chain recombines TRBV4-2 with TRBJ2-1; TRBD2 matches at 10 bases. CDR3 length equals 15 residues. V was clipped by 4 bases and J by 9 bases; unmatched bases: 9. In germline, CDR1 is LGHNA, CDR2 YNFKEQ. The CDR3 bases are TGTGCCAGCAGCCGACCGGGACTAGCGTCTTTTGAGCAGTTCTTC. Its protein product is CASSRPGLASFEQFF.

This clonotype was detected only a few times. The chain is built from TRBV10-3 and TRBJ2-7; 9 bases line up with TRBD1. CDR1 is ENHRY and CDR2 is SYGVKD in the germline V gene. V was clipped by 1 base and J by 7 bases; unmatched bases: 5. This CDR3 is built from 14 residues. CDR3 sequence reads: CAISELDRGREQYF. DNA of the CDR3: TGTGCCATCAGTGAGTTGGACAGGGGCCGTGAGCAGTACTTC.

This clonotype showed up just a few times. J is TRBJ2-1 and V is TRBV19; D gene ambiguous. Trimming left V 5 bases short and J 9 bases short, with 11 bases between. CDR3 length: 12 amino acids. Germline values: CDR1 LNHDA, CDR2 SQIVND (reference sequence). Here the CDR3 DNA reads TGTGCCAGTAGTCCCGGGCGTGGTGAGCAGTTCTTC. It encodes CASSPGRGEQFF.